This record concerns one T cell receptor (beta chain) sequence. Its specificity is unknown. Assay used: immunoSEQ multiplex PCR; TCRdb lists only in-frame clones, some missing. The sample lists around 120,000 clones, 92% seen once, with 13% to 15% in the top ten. This entry comes from a study of T cell responses to AZD1222 COVID-19 vaccine. Study results and limitations: Of spike-specific TCRs, nearly half reportedly target regions left unmutated in variants. Donors were chiefly white British, with a greater number of females, and clonal diversity was perhaps underestimated.

V gave up 5 bases and J gave up 6 bases, with 23 bases separating them. In germline, CDR1 is MDHEN, CDR2 SYDVKM. The CDR3 runs 17 residues. The TCR originated in an adult in good health. The chain couples TRBV28 to TRBJ2-1; D is tentatively TRBD1 or TRBD2 (5 bases each). Sequencing used peripheral blood, obtained on day 0 of AZD1222 vaccination. CDR3 in DNA: TGTGCCAGCAGTGACCCCGGGACCTTCCACCCTTCCAATGAGCAGTTCTTC. This encodes CASSDPGTFHPSNEQFF.